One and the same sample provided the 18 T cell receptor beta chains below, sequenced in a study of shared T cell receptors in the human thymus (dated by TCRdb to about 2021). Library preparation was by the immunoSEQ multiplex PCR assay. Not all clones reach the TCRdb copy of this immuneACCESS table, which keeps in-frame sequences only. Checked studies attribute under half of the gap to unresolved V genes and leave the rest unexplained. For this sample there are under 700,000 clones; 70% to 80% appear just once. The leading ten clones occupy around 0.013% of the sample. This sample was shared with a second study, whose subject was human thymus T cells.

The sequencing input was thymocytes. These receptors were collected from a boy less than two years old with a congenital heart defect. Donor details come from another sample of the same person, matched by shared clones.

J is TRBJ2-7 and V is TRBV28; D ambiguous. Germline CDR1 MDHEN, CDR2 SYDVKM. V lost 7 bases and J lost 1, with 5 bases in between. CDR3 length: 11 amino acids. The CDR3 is CASNTSYEQYF. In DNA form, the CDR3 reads TGTGCCAGCAATACATCCTACGAGCAGTACTTC. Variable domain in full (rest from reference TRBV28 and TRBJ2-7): DVKVTQSSRYLVKRTGEKVFLECVQDMDHENMFWYRQDPGLGLRLIYFSYDVKMKEKGDIPEGYSVSREKKERFSLILESASTNQTSMYLCASNTSYEQYFGPGTRLTVT.

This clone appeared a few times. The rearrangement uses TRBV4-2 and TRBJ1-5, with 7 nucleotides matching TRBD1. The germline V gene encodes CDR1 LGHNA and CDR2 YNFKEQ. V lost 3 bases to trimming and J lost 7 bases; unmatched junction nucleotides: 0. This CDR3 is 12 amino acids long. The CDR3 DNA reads TGTGCCAGCAGCCAGGGACAGCAGCCCCAGCATTTT. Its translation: CASSQGQQPQHF.

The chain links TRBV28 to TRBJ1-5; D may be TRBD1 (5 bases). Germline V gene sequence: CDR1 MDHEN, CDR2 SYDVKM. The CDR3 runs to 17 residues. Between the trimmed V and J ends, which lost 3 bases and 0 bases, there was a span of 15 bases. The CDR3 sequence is CASSLGQGQDSNQPQHF. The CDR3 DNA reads TGTGCCAGCAGTTTGGGTCAGGGCCAGGATAGCAATCAGCCCCAGCATTTT.

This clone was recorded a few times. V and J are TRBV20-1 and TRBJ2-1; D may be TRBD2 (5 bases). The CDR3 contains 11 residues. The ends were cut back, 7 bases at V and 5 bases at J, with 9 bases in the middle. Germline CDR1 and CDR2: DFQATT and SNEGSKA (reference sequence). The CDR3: CSVGGHNEQFF. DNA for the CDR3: TGCAGTGTAGGCGGGCACAATGAGCAGTTCTTC.

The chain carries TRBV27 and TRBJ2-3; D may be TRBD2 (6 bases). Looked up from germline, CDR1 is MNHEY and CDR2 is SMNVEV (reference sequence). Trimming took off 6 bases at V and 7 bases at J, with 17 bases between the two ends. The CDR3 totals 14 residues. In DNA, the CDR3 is TGTGCCAGCAGCTCCGACTTAGCGGTTAATACGCAGTATTTT. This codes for CASSSDLAVNTQYF.

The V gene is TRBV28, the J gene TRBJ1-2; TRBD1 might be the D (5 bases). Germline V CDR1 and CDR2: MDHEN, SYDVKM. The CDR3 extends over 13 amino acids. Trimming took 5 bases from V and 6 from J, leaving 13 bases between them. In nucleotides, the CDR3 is TGTGCCAGCAGTCTGCAGGCAGGGAATGGCTACACCTTC. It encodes CASSLQAGNGYTF.

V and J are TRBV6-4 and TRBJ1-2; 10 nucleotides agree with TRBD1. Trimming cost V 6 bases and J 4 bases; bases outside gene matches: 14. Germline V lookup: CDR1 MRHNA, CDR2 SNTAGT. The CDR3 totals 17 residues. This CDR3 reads CASRPNSGTGEAYGYTF. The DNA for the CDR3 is TGTGCCAGCAGGCCCAATTCCGGGACAGGGGAAGCCTATGGCTACACCTTC.

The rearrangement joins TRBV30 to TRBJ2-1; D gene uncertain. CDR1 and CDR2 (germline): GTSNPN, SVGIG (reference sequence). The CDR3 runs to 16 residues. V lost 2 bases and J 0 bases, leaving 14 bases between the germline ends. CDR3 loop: CAWSFRFESSYNEQFF. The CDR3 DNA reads TGTGCCTGGAGTTTCCGGTTTGAGAGCTCCTACAATGAGCAGTTCTTC.

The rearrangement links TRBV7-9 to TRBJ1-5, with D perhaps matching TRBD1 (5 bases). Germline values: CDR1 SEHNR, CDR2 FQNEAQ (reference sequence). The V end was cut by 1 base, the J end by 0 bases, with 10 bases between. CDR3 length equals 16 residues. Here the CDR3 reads CASSLGRTNSNQPQHF. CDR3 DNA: TGTGCCAGCAGCTTAGGTAGGACAAATAGCAATCAGCCCCAGCATTTT.

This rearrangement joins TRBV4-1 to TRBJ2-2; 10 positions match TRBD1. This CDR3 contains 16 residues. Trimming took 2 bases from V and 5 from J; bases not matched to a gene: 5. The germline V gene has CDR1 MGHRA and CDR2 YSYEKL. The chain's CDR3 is CASSQRTGGKTGELFF. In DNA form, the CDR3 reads TGCGCCAGCAGCCAACGGACAGGGGGAAAAACCGGGGAGCTGTTTTTT.

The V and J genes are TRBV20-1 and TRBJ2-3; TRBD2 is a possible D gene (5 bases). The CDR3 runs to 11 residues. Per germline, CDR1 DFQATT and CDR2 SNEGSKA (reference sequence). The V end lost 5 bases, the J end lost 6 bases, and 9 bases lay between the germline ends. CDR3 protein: CSAGLMDTQYF. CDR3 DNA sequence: TGCAGTGCTGGACTCATGGATACGCAGTATTTT.

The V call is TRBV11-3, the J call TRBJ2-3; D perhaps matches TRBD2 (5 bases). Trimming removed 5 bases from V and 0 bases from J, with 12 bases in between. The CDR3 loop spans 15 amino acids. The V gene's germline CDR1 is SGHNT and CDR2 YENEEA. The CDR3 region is CASSKSDSSTDTQYF. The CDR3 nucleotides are TGTGCCAGCAGCAAGTCGGACTCAAGCACAGATACGCAGTATTTT.

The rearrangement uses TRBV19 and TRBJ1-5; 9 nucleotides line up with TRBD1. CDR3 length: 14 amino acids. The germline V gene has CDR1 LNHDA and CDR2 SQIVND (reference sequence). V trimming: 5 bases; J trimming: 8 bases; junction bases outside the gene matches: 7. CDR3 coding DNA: TGTGCCAGTAGTGGACAGGGGAGGAAGAAGCCCCAGCATTTT. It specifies CASSGQGRKKPQHF.

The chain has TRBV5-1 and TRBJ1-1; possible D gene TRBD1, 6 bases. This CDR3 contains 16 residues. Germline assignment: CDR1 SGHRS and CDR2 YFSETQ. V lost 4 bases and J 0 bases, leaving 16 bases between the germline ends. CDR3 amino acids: CASSPRQVTMNTEAFF. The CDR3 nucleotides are TGCGCCAGCAGCCCCCGACAGGTAACCATGAACACTGAAGCTTTCTTT.

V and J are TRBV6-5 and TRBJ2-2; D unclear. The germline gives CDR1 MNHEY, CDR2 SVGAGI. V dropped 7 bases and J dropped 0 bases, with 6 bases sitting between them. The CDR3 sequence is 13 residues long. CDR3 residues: CASIPSNTGELFF. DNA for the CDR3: TGTGCCAGCATCCCGTCGAACACCGGGGAGCTGTTTTTT.

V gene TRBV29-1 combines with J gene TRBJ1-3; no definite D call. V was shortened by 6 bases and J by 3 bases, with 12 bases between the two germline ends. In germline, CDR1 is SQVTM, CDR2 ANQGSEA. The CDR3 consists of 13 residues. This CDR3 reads CSVKRGDGNTIYF. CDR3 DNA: TGCAGCGTAAAACGGGGAGATGGAAACACCATATATTTT.

CDR3 region: CASSPNHGTGWTEAFF. CDR3 nucleotides: TGTGCCAGCAGCCCGAATCACGGGACAGGGTGGACTGAAGCTTTCTTT. V gene TRBV5-4 combines with J gene TRBJ1-1; TRBD1 agrees at 9 bases. CDR1 SGHNT and CDR2 YYREEE come from the germline V gene (reference sequence). The V and J ends lost 4 bases and 5 bases, in that order; junction bases with no gene match: 12. The CDR3 has 16 residues.

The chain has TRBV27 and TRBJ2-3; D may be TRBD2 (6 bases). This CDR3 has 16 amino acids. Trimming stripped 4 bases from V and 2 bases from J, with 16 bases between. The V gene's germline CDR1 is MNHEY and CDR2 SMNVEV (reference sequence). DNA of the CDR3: TGTGCCAGCAGTTCCTGGGGAGCGGGCCCCACAGATACGCAGTATTTT. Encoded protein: CASSSWGAGPTDTQYF.